Below, 12 T cell receptor beta chains from the same sample are listed, as sequenced in a study of cytomegalovirus exposure and HLA in healthy donors. The PCR employed 60 Vbeta primers together with 13 Jbeta primers. Sequencing was performed with immunoSEQ multiplex PCR; in TCRdb, only in-frame clones are kept and a portion is missing. This sample has roughly 230,000 clones; roughly 91% occur once, and the top ten carry 1.7%. The sample taken for sequencing was PBMCs. The receptor source for this set is a girl under 10 years old in good health and CMV-seronegative.

As DNA, the CDR3 is TGTGCCTGGAGTCCCGGTGCTAGCGGGTCCACAGATACGCAGTATTTT. Encoded protein: CAWSPGASGSTDTQYF. The chain employs TRBV30 and TRBJ2-3; 8 bases are shared with TRBD2. The germline gives CDR1 GTSNPN, CDR2 SVGIG (reference sequence). The V segment lost 2 bases and the J segment 2 bases; nucleotides outside the gene matches: 9. This CDR3 has 16 amino acids.

J is TRBJ1-2 and V is TRBV30, with D unresolved. CDR3 length: 14 amino acids. The germline V and J ends were trimmed by 2 bases and 4 bases, with 14 bases remaining between them. In germline, CDR1 is GTSNPN, CDR2 SVGIG (reference sequence). CDR3 bases: TGTGCCTGGAGTCTAACAGCCAGCCCCTATGGCTACACCTTC. Amino acid sequence: CAWSLTASPYGYTF.

The chain combines TRBV5-1 with TRBJ2-7; D gene unclear. V gave up 3 bases and J gave up 1 base, with 8 bases separating them. The CDR3 sequence is 13 residues long. Germline CDR1 is SGHRS and CDR2 is YFSETQ. DNA for the CDR3: TGCGCCAGCAGCTCGGAGCCTTCCTACGAGCAGTACTTC. Amino acid sequence: CASSSEPSYEQYF.

V gene TRBV6-1 combines with J gene TRBJ2-3; 8 nucleotides match TRBD2. This CDR3 is built from 15 residues. Per germline, CDR1 MNHNS and CDR2 SASEGT. After removal of 4 bases from V and 2 bases from J, the junction contained 5 bases not matched to a gene. The CDR3 here is CASSGPSGYTDTQYF. The DNA for the CDR3 is TGTGCCAGCAGTGGCCCTAGCGGGTACACAGATACGCAGTATTTT.

V and J are TRBV6-5 and TRBJ1-2; TRBD1 is a possible D gene (6 bases). Between the trimmed V and J ends, which lost 6 bases and 8 bases, there was a span of 16 bases. This CDR3 comprises 13 residues. CDR1 is MNHEY and CDR2 is SVGAGI in the germline V gene. DNA of the CDR3: TGTGCCAGCAGACAACAGGGTCGGGGAGGCTACACCTTC. As protein: CASRQQGRGGYTF.

The table lists this clone with a count of one. CDR3 region: CAWGRYNEQFF. CDR3 bases: TGTGCCTGGGGCAGATACAATGAGCAGTTCTTC. This sequence joins TRBV30 and TRBJ2-1; D unclear. The CDR3 is 11 residues long. The germline V and J ends were trimmed by 5 bases and 4 bases, with 6 bases remaining between them. Germline CDR1 reads GTSNPN; CDR2 reads SVGIG (reference sequence).

The chain is built from TRBV7-2 and TRBJ2-7, with TRBD2 as a possible D gene (6 bases). The germline V gene has CDR1 SGHTA and CDR2 FQGNSA. The CDR3 totals 14 residues. V lost 2 bases and J lost 3, with 11 bases in between. The CDR3 DNA follows: TGTGCCAGCAGCTTAAACCGGGAGCTCTACGAGCAGTACTTC. Translation: CASSLNRELYEQYF.

This chain uses TRBV18 with TRBJ1-4; D remains ambiguous. Looked up from germline, CDR1 is KGHSH and CDR2 is LQKENI. CDR3 length: 14 amino acids. The ends were cut back, 3 bases at V and 8 bases at J, with 13 bases in the middle. CDR3 sequence reads: CASSPRESGEKLFF. In DNA, the CDR3 is TGTGCCAGCTCACCCCGGGAGTCTGGGGAAAAACTGTTTTTT.

The genes are TRBV5-5 and TRBJ1-4, with D perhaps TRBD1 (6 bases). Germline V lookup: CDR1 SGHKS, CDR2 YYEKEE (reference sequence). The CDR3 has 13 amino acids. V was trimmed by 4 bases and J by 5 bases, leaving 9 bases between them. This chain's CDR3 is CASSHGQNEKLFF. CDR3 nucleotide sequence: TGTGCCAGCAGCCATGGACAGAATGAAAAACTGTTTTTT.

This clone was seen once. The chain couples TRBV27 to TRBJ1-4, with 8 bases that match TRBD1. This CDR3 contains 15 residues. The germline V gene has CDR1 MNHEY and CDR2 SMNVEV (reference sequence). The junction had 16 bases not matched to a gene; V was cut back by 9 bases and J by 10 bases. CDR3 sequence (DNA): TGTGCCAGTTATAATAGGGCAGGGGGCCCTGGAAAACTGTTTTTT. Its translation: CASYNRAGGPGKLFF.

This clone was detected once. The chain uses TRBV19 and TRBJ1-5; D is perhaps TRBD1 (5 bases). Germline CDR1 reads LNHDA; CDR2 reads SQIVND (reference sequence). The CDR3 contains 18 residues. Trimming stripped 7 bases from V and 1 base from J, with 23 bases between. CDR3 in DNA: TGTGCCAGTACCTCCCTTACGGTGGGGCTAGGAAGCAATCAGCCCCAGCATTTT. This encodes CASTSLTVGLGSNQPQHF.

This chain links TRBV6-5 with TRBJ1-2, with no clear D. Trimming pared 2 bases from V and 7 bases from J, leaving 14 bases between. Germline V gives CDR1 MNHEY, CDR2 SVGAGI. The CDR3 totals 14 residues. In DNA, the CDR3 is TGTGCCAGCAGTTACATCGGAGAACGGCGTGGCTACACCTTC. Protein product: CASSYIGERRGYTF.